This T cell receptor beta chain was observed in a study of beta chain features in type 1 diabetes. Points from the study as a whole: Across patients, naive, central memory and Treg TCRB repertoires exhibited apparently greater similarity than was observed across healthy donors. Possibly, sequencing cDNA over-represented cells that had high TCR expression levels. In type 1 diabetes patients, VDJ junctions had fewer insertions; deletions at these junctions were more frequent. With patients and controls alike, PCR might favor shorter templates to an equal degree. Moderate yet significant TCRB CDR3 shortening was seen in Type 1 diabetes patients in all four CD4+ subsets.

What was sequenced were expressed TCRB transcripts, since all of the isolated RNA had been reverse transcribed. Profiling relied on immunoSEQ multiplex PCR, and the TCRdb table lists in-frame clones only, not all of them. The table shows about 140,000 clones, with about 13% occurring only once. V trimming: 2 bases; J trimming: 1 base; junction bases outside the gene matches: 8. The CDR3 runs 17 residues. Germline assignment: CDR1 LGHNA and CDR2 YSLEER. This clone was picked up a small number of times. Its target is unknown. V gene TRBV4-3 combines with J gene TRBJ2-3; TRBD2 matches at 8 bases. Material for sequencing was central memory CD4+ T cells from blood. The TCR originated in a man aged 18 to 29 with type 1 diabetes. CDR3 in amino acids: CASSQSGGPSGTDTQYF. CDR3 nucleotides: TGCGCCAGCAGCCAATCGGGGGGGCCCTCGGGCACAGATACGCAGTATTTT.